The clone carrying this T cell receptor beta chain was counted a few times. Its antigen is currently unknown. This specimen comes from a study of T cell repertoires in cytomegalovirus infection. Study in general: Indications of both CMV infection and matching HLA type were provided by public TCR beta signatures. Overall study results and limits: The study identified carriers of CMV plus the relevant HLA from cumulative public TCR beta family frequency. Dominating the ex vivo response were HLA-C-restricted CMV-specific TCR beta clonotypes.

MiXCR was run by TCRdb on the reads, yielding one entry per CDR3 protein. The sample has some 150,000 distinct CDR3 sequences, about 6% seen once. The sequence was obtained from a human donor in good health (CMV status not recorded). Some clones in this sample may be carry-over from other donors' samples. The source material was PBMCs.

CDR3 nucleotides: TGTGCCAGCAGTTTATCGCCCCGGGGTGACTATGGCTACACCTTC. Translation gives CASSLSPRGDYGYTF. The genes are TRBV27 and TRBJ1-2; no firm D call. The V and J ends lost 0 bases and 3 bases respectively, with 11 bases between them. This CDR3 has 15 residues. Germline V gene lookup returns CDR1 MNHEY and CDR2 SMNVEV (reference sequence).